This T cell receptor (beta chain) derives from a study of response to subunit inactivated influenza vaccine. This clonotype appeared a few times. What it binds is unknown. TCRdb re-derived calls from the RT-PCR reads in MiXCR, one entry per CDR3 protein. The sample holds about 780,000 distinct CDR3 sequences; approximately 17% are singletons and the top ten take approximately 10%. General study findings and limits: Few additional T cells are recruited per seasonal influenza vaccination, authors suggested.

This receptor was taken from a man in his fifties who received an inactivated influenza vaccine. This specimen was PBMCs from blood, taken 5 to 6 days after vaccination.

CDR3 in DNA: TGTGCCAGCAGTTTACCCGAAAGTTTATTGGTCAATGAGCAGTTCTTC. Translation gives CASSLPESLLVNEQFF. The rearrangement joins TRBV12-3 or TRBV12-4 to TRBJ2-1; D gene ambiguous. V was pared by 2 bases and J by 6 bases, with 17 bases between. CDR3 size: 16 residues.